The sample holds many counts of the clone carrying this T cell receptor beta chain. Its specificity is not known. These data originate in a study of early T cells in non-severe SARS-CoV-2 infection. The overall study: Unsorted whole-blood RNA was sequenced in bulk, leaving chains unpaired.

The library protocol tagged individual cDNA molecules with unique molecular identifiers. One entry per CDR3 protein results from TCRdb running MiXCR on the 5' RACE reads. Of 40,000 to 60,000 distinct CDR3 sequences listed, 3.5% to 5% are singletons. Findings and caveats of the study: The matching step, a VDJdb search, favored anti-spike CD8 responses and missed private and CD4 specificities.

The specimen was whole blood. The sequence derives from an adult who was a healthcare worker with PCR-confirmed SARS-CoV-2 infection or an uninfected control (not recorded which).

The chain's CDR3 is CASSIPLYTDTQYF. DNA for the CDR3: TGTGCCAGCAGCATCCCCCTTTACACAGATACGCAGTATTTT. The V gene is TRBV21-1, the J gene TRBJ2-3; TRBD1, the D gene given by the table, was not confirmed from the DNA. TRBV21-1 is marked as a pseudogene. This CDR3 contains 14 residues.